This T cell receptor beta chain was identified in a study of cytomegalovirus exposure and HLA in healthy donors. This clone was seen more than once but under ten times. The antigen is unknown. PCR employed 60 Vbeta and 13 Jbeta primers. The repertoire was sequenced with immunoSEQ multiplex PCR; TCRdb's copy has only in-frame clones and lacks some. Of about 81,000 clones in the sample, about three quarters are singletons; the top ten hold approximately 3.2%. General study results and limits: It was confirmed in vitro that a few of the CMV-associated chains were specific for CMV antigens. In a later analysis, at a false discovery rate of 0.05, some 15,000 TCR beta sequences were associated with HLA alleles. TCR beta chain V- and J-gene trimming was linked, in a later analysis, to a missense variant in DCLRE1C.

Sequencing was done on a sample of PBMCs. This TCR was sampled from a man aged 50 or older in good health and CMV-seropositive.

DNA for the CDR3: TGTGCCAGCAGCTTAGGGGTCGGGCTAGCGGGCGGCGAGACCCAGTACTTC. The encoded protein is CASSLGVGLAGGETQYF. The chain joins TRBV11-2 to TRBJ2-5, with 8 bases lining up with TRBD2. The CDR3 totals 17 residues. Germline V gives CDR1 SGHAT, CDR2 FQNNGV. J lost 5 bases, V lost 1 base, and 12 bases had no gene match.